This TCR beta chain was recorded in a study of blood T cells in healthy people across ages. This CDR3 contains 13 residues. Germline lookup yields CDR1 MRHNA and CDR2 SNTAGT. The ends were cut back, 6 bases at V and 7 bases at J, with 15 bases in the middle. Those donating, healthy Caucasian individuals from Russia, were aged roughly 6 to 100. Total RNA was isolated from each sample in quantities of at least 6 micrograms. A second PCR, run for about 7 to 11 cycles, used a sample-barcoded 5' primer plus a J-beta primer mix. Every cDNA was tagged by a template-switch adaptor with 12 random nucleotides. TCRdb itself ran the 5' RACE reads through MiXCR, one entry per CDR3 protein. The repertoire includes about 1.8 million distinct CDR3 sequences, about 50% of them detected once, and 2.1% sits in the top ten.

The sequencing sample was made of blood. The TCR was taken from a woman in her thirties or forties in good health. The chain is built from TRBV6-4 and TRBJ1-2, with D possibly being TRBD1 (6 bases). The CDR3 nucleotides read TGTGCCAGCAGAATGAACAGGGAGGCTGGCTACACCTTC. This sequence encodes CASRMNREAGYTF.